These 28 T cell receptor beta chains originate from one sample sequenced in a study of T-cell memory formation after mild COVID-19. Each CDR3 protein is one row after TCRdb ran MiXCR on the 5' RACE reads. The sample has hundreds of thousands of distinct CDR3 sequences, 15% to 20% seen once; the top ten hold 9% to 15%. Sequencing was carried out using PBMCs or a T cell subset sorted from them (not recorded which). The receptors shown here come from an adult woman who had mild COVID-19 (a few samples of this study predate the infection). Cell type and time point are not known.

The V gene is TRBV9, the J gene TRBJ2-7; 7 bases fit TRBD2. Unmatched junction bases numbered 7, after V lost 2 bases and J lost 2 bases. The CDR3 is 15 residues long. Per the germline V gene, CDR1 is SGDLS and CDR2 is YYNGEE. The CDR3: CASSVASGATYEQYF. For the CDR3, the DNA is TGTGCCAGCAGCGTGGCTAGCGGAGCAACCTACGAGCAGTACTTC.

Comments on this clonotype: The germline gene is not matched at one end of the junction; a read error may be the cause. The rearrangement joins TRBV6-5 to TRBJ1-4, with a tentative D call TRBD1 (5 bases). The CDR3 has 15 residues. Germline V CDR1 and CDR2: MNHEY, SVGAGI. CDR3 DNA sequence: TGTGCCATCTCAAGAACCGTGGGGGTTGGGGAAAAACTGATTTTT. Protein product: CAISRTVGVGEKLIF.

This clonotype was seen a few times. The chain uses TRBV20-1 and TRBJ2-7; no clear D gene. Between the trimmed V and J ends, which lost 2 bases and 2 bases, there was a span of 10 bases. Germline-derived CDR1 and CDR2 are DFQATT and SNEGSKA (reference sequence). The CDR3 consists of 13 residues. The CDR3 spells CSARFRLAYEQYF. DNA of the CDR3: TGCAGTGCTAGATTCAGACTTGCCTACGAGCAGTACTTC.

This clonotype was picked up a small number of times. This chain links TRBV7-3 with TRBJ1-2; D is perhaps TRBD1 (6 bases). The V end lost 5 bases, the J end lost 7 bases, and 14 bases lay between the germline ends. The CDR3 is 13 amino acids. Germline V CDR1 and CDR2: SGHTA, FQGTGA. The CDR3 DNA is TGTGCCAGCAGCCTCAACAGGGTTTCTGGCTACACCTTC. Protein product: CASSLNRVSGYTF.

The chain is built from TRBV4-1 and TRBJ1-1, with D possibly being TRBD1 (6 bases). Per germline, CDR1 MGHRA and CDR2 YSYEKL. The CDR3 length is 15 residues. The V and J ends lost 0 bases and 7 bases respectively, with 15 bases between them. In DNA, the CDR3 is TGCGCCAGCAGCCAAGATACGGCGGGGGCAGGTGAAGCTTTCTTT. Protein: CASSQDTAGAGEAFF.

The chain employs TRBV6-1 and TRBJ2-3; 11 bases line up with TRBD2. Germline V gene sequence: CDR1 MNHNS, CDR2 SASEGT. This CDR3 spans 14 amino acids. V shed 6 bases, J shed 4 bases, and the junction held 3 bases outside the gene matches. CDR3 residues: CASRLAGVADTQYF. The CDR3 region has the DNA TGTGCCAGCAGACTAGCGGGGGTGGCAGATACGCAGTATTTT.

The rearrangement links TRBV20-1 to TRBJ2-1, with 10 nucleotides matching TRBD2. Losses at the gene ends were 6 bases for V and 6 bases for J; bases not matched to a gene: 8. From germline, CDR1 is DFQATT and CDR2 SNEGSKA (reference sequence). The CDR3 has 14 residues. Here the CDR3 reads CSAPRTSGPNEQFF. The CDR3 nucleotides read TGCAGTGCCCCCCGGACTAGCGGTCCCAATGAGCAGTTCTTC.

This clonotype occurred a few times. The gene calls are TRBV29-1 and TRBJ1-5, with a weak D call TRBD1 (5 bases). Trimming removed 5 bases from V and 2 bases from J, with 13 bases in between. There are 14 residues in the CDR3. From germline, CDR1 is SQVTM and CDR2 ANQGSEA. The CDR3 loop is CSVQVGLGNQPQHF. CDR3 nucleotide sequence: TGCAGCGTTCAGGTGGGGCTTGGCAATCAGCCCCAGCATTTT.

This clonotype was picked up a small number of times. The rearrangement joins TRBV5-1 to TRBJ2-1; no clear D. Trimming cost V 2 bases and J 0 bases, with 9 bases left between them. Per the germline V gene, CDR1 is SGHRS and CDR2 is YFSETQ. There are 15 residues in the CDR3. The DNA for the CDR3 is TGCGCCAGCAGCTTTGAACAGAGCTCCTACAATGAGCAGTTCTTC. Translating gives CASSFEQSSYNEQFF.

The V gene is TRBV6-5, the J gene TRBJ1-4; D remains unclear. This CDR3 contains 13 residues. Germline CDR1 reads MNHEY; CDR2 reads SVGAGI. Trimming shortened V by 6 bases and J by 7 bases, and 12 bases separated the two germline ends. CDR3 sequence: CASSSTLGEKLFF. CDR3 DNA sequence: TGTGCCAGCAGCAGTACATTAGGTGAAAAACTGTTTTTT.

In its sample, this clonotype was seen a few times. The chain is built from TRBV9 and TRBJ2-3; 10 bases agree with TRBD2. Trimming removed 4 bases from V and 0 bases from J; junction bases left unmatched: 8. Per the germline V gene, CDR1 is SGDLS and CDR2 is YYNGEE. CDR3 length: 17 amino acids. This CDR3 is CASSIRPLAGSTDTQYF. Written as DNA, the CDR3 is TGTGCCAGCAGCATCCGTCCACTAGCGGGAAGCACAGATACGCAGTATTTT.

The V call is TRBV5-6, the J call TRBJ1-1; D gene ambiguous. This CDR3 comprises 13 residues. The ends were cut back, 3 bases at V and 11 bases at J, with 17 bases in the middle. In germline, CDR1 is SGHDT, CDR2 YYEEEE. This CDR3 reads CASSSSWVEGAFF. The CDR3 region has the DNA TGTGCCAGCAGCTCCTCCTGGGTGGAAGGGGCTTTCTTT.

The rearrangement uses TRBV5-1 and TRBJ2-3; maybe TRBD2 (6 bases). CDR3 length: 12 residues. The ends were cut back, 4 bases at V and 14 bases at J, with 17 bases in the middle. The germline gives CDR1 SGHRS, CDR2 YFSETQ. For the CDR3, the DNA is TGCGCCAGCAGCCCCGCAGGAACCGGGGGGTATTTT. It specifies CASSPAGTGGYF.

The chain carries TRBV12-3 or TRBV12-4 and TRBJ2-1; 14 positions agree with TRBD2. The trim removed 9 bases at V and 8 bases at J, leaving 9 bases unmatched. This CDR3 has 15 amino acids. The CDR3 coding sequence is TGTGCCAGGATTCCGGGACTAGCGGGAGTGGATGAGCAGTTCTTC. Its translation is CARIPGLAGVDEQFF.

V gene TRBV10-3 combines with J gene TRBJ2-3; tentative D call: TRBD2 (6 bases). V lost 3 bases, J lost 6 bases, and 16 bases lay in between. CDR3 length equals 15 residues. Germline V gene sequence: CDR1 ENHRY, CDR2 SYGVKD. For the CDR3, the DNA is TGTGCCATCAGTGAAGGGACTGCCACGTGGGATACGCAGTATTTT. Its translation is CAISEGTATWDTQYF.

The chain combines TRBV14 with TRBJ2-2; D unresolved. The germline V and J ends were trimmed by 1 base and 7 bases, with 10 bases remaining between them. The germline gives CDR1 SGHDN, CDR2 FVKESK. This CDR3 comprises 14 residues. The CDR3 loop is CASSQGRRSGELFF. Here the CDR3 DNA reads TGTGCCAGCAGCCAAGGGCGGAGAAGCGGGGAGCTGTTTTTT.

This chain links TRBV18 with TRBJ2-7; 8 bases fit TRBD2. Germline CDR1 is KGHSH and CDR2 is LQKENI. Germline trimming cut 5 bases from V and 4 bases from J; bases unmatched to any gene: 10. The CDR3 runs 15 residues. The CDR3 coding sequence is TGTGCCAGCTCATCGGGGGGGAGCGGGAGATACGAGCAGTACTTC. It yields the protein CASSSGGSGRYEQYF.

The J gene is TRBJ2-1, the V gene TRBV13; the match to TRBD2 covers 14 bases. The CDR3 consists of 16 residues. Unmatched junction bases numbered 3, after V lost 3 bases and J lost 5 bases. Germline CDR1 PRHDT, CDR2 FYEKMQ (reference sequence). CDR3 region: CASSFRTSGRNNEQFF. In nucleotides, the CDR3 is TGTGCCAGCAGCTTTAGGACTAGCGGGAGGAACAATGAGCAGTTCTTC.

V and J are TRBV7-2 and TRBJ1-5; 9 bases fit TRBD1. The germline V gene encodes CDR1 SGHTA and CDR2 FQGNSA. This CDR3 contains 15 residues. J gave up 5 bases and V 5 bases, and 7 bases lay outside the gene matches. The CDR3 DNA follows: TGTGCCAGCAGCGAGTCCGGGACAGGGTATCAGCCCCAGCATTTT. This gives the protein CASSESGTGYQPQHF.

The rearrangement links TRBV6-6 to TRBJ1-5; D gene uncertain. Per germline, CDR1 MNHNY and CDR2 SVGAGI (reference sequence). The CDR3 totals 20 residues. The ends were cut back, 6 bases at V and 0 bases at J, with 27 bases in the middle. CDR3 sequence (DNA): TGTGCCAGCAGCAAAACCACCAAAAGCCCCGTTTCGTATAGCAATCAGCCCCAGCATTTT. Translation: CASSKTTKSPVSYSNQPQHF.

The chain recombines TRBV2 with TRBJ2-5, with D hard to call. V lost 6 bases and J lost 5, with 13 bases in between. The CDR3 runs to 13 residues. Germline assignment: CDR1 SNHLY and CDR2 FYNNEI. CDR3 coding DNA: TGTGCCAGCAGGGCATTCGGGCTGGAGACCCAGTACTTC. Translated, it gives CASRAFGLETQYF. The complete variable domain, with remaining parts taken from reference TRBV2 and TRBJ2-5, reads EPEVTQTPSHQVTQMGQEVILRCVPISNHLYFYWYRQILGQKVEFLVSFYNNEISEKSEIFDDQFSVERPDGSNFTLKIRSTKLEDSAMYFCASRAFGLETQYFGPGTRLLVL.

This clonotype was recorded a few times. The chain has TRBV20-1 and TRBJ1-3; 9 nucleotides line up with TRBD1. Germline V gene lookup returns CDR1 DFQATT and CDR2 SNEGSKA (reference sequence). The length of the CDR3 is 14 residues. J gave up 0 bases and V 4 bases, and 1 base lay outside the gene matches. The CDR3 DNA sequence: TGCAGTGCTATACAGGGGGCCTCTGGAAACACCATATATTTT. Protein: CSAIQGASGNTIYF.

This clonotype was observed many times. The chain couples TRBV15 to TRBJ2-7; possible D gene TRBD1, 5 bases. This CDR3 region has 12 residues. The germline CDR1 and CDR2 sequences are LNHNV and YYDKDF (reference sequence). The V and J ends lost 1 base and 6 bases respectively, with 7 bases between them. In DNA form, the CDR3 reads TGTGCCACCAGCAGAGCGACAGCCGAGCAGTACTTC. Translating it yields CATSRATAEQYF.

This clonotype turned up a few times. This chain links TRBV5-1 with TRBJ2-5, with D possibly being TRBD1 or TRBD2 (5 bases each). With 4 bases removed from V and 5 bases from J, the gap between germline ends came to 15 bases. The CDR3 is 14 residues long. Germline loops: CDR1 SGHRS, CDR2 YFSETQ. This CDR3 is CASSRRDGRETQYF. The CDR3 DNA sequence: TGCGCCAGCAGCCGAAGGGACGGTCGGGAGACCCAGTACTTC.

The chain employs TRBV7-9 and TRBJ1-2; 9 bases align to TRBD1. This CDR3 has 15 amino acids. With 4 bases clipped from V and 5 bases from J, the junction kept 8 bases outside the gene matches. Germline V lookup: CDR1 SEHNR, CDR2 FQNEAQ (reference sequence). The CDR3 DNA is TGTGCCAGCAGCTATGAAACCGGGACAGGGTATGGCTACACCTTC. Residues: CASSYETGTGYGYTF. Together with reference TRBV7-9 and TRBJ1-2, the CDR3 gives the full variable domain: DTGVSQNPRHKITKRGQNVTFRCDPISEHNRLYWYRQTLGQGPEFLTYFQNEAQLEKSRLLSDRFSAERPKGSFSTLEIQRTEQGDSAMYLCASSYETGTGYGYTFGSGTRLTVV.

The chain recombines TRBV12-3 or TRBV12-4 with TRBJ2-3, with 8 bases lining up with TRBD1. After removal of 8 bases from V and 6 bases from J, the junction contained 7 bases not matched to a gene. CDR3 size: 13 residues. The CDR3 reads CASDQGAVDTQYF. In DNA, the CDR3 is TGTGCCAGCGACCAGGGGGCGGTTGATACGCAGTATTTT.

CDR3 loop: CASRHGTWWLTQYF. In nucleotides, the CDR3 is TGTGCCAGCAGGCACGGGACATGGTGGTTGACCCAGTACTTC. The chain links TRBV11-1 to TRBJ2-5; D possibly corresponds to TRBD1 (6 bases). This CDR3 has 14 amino acids. Germline CDR1 and CDR2: SGHAT and FQDESV (reference sequence). V dropped 6 bases and J dropped 7 bases, with 18 bases sitting between them.

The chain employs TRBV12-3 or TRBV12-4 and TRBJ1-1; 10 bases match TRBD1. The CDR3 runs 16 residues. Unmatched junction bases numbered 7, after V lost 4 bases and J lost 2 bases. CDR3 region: CASSSGGDRGNTEAFF. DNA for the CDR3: TGTGCCAGCAGTTCAGGGGGGGACAGGGGAAACACTGAAGCTTTCTTT.